A selection of T cell receptor beta chains follows, all from one sample in a study of blood T cells in healthy people across ages. Using its own MiXCR run on the 5' RACE reads, TCRdb lists one record per CDR3 protein. This sample has 780,000 or so distinct CDR3 sequences, with roughly 50% found just once. Sequencing was done on a sample of blood. The receptor source for this set is a man older than 75 in good health. CDR3s include the opening cysteine and the closing phenylalanine or tryptophan. A D gene is named only where the DNA matches it firmly. For some rows the clone size is stated as once, few or many, or as a class when expanded; others skip it.

V gene	CDR3 length	D gene	clone size	J gene	CDR3 protein	CDR3 DNA
TRBV27	14	NA	NA	TRBJ2-3	CASSELISGRYAYF	TGTGCCAGCAGTGAATTGATCTCTGGCAGATACGCGTATTTT
TRBV6-2/TRBV6-3	16	TRBD2	once	TRBJ2-1	CASSYSGRGGLDEQFF	TGTGCCAGCAGTTACTCGGGGCGGGGAGGGCTCGATGAGCAGTTCTTC
TRBV27	15	NA	few	TRBJ2-4	CASSFRDTPLNIQYF	TGTGCCAGCAGTTTCCGGGACACCCCTTTAAACATTCAGTACTTC
TRBV27	15	NA	NA	TRBJ1-4	CASTLRAGDNEKLFF	TGTGCCAGCACCCTCCGTGCGGGGGATAATGAAAAACTGTTTTTT
TRBV20-1	13	NA	NA	TRBJ2-7	CSARRLQPYEQYF	TGCAGTGCTAGAAGGTTGCAACCCTACGAGCAGTACTTC
TRBV5-1	15	NA	NA	TRBJ2-3	CTSSLGELVMDTQYF	TGCACCAGCAGCTTGGGCGAGTTGGTTATGGATACGCAGTATTTT
TRBV20-1	16	NA	few	TRBJ2-5	CSARDRIRLLLGTQYF	TGCAGTGCTAGAGATAGGATCAGGCTTCTTCTCGGGACCCAGTACTTC
TRBV20-1	14	NA	few	TRBJ1-6	CSARDQSSNSPLHF	TGCAGTGCTAGAGATCAAAGCTCCAATTCACCCCTCCACTTT
TRBV12-3/TRBV12-4	15	TRBD2	NA	TRBJ2-1	CASSLLAGGSNEQFF	TGTGCCAGCAGTCTTCTGGCGGGAGGGAGCAATGAGCAGTTCTTC
TRBV18	17	TRBD1	NA	TRBJ2-3	CASSPPRGQASTDTQYF	TGTGCCAGCTCACCACCCCGGGGACAGGCGAGCACAGATACGCAGTATTTT
TRBV14	16	NA	few	TRBJ2-3	CASSQEVAGRHRDAYF	TGTGCCAGCAGCCAAGAAGTGGCAGGGCGGCACAGAGACGCGTATTTT
TRBV15	12	NA	NA	TRBJ2-1	CATSRDRSEQFF	TGTGCCACCAGCAGAGATCGTTCTGAGCAGTTCTTC
TRBV6-5	15	NA	few	TRBJ2-4	CASSYSDSGKNIQYF	TGTGCCAGCAGTTATTCGGATAGCGGCAAAAACATTCAGTACTTC
TRBV3-1	14	NA	NA	TRBJ2-1	CASSQYRGYDEQFF	TGTGCCAGCAGCCAATACCGGGGCTACGATGAGCAGTTCTTC
TRBV4-2	14	NA	NA	TRBJ1-1	CASSQPAWGTEAFF	TGTGCCAGCAGCCAACCGGCGTGGGGCACTGAAGCTTTCTTT
TRBV6-6	14	TRBD2	few	TRBJ2-7	CASSHSGIRYEQYF	TGTGCCAGCAGTCATAGCGGGATTCGGTACGAGCAGTACTTC
TRBV15	16	TRBD2	NA	TRBJ2-5	CATSRLAGGHQETQYF	TGTGCCACCAGCAGGCTAGCGGGAGGCCATCAAGAGACCCAGTACTTC
TRBV18	15	NA	NA	TRBJ2-7	CASSPTRGNSYEQYF	TGTGCCAGCTCACCCACACGGGGGAACTCCTACGAGCAGTACTTC
TRBV7-9	15	NA	NA	TRBJ1-1	CASSLAGNTNTEAFF	TGTGCCAGCAGCTTAGCGGGGAACACGAACACTGAAGCTTTCTTT
TRBV7-2	15	TRBD1	NA	TRBJ2-7	CASSSSGTGHSEQYF	TGTGCCAGCAGCTCATCCGGGACAGGGCACAGCGAGCAGTACTTC
TRBV10-3	14	TRBD2	NA	TRBJ2-5	CAISRLAGGETQYF	TGTGCCATCAGTCGACTAGCGGGCGGGGAGACCCAGTACTTC
TRBV28	15	NA	NA	TRBJ2-1	CASIPGSQGYNEQFF	TGTGCCAGCATTCCCGGGAGTCAGGGCTACAATGAGCAGTTCTTC
TRBV7-2	14	NA	NA	TRBJ2-2	CASSPQMGTGELFF	TGTGCCAGCAGCCCCCAGATGGGCACCGGGGAGCTGTTTTTT
TRBV5-1	17	TRBD2	NA	TRBJ2-1	CASSFGLAVSSYNEQFF	TGCGCCAGCAGCTTTGGACTAGCGGTTAGCTCCTACAATGAGCAGTTCTTC
TRBV15	15	TRBD1	NA	TRBJ2-7	CATSKRDRATDEQYF	TGTGCCACCAGCAAAAGGGACAGGGCCACCGACGAGCAGTACTTC
TRBV5-1	17	NA	NA	TRBJ2-1	CASSQALTGVSVNEQFF	TGCGCCAGCAGCCAAGCTCTGACAGGCGTGTCGGTAAATGAGCAGTTCTTC
TRBV20-1	16	NA	NA	TRBJ1-5	CSAVDTGRYSNQPQHF	TGCAGTGCTGTCGACACGGGACGGTATAGCAATCAGCCCCAGCATTTT
TRBV7-3	16	TRBD2	NA	TRBJ2-1	CASSPLAGAAHNEQFF	TGTGCCAGCAGCCCGTTAGCGGGAGCGGCCCACAATGAGCAGTTCTTC
TRBV20-1	14	TRBD1	NA	TRBJ1-1	CSAPKTGVDTEAFF	TGCAGTGCGCCTAAGACAGGGGTGGACACTGAAGCTTTCTTT
TRBV14	19	TRBD2	NA	TRBJ2-3	CASSRTTDPLAGGDRYAYF	TGTGCCAGCAGCCGAACCACCGACCCCCTAGCGGGAGGCGACAGATACGCGTATTTT
TRBV10-1	12	NA	NA	TRBJ1-5	CASSEGIRPQHF	TGCGCCAGCAGTGAGGGAATTCGACCCCAGCATTTT
TRBV7-8	15	NA	few	TRBJ2-7	CASSWDPWESYEQYF	TGTGCCAGCAGCTGGGACCCGTGGGAGTCCTACGAGCAGTACTTC
TRBV4-1	16	TRBD2	few	TRBJ2-3	CASSQAGAGDIDTQYF	TGCGCCAGCAGCCAGGCCGGGGCGGGAGATATAGATACGCAGTATTTT
TRBV7-2	14	NA	once	TRBJ2-5	CASKLGLDKEEQYF	TGTGCCAGCAAGCTCGGGCTGGACAAGGAAGAGCAGTACTTC
TRBV10-3	12	NA	few	TRBJ1-4	CAIADINEKLFF	TGTGCCATCGCAGACATTAATGAAAAACTGTTTTTT
TRBV20-1	14	NA	NA	TRBJ2-4	CSAEGPLGKNIQYF	TGCAGTGCCGAAGGGCCATTGGGCAAAAACATTCAGTACTTC
TRBV18	14	TRBD1	NA	TRBJ2-7	CASSQGQPSYEQYF	TGTGCCAGCTCGCAGGGACAGCCCTCCTACGAGCAGTACTTC
TRBV2	14	NA	few	TRBJ2-3	CASSVGSPTDTQYF	TGTGCCAGCAGTGTAGGGTCCCCCACAGATACGCAGTATTTT
TRBV24-1	13	TRBD1	NA	TRBJ2-1	CATSHRQGLEQFF	TGTGCCACCAGTCATCGACAGGGGCTTGAGCAGTTCTTC
TRBV20-1	13	TRBD1	NA	TRBJ2-5	CSARGTGKLVQYF	TGCAGTGCTAGAGGGACAGGAAAGCTGGTGCAGTACTTC
TRBV7-7	16	NA	NA	TRBJ2-5	CASSLATGKGQETQYF	TGTGCTAGCAGCTTAGCGACGGGAAAGGGGCAAGAGACCCAGTACTTC
TRBV4-1	17	NA	few	TRBJ2-5	CASSQGPTGEVQETQYF	TGCGCCAGCAGCCAAGGCCCTACAGGGGAGGTCCAAGAGACCCAGTACTTC
TRBV7-9	13	NA	few	TRBJ2-7	CASQNNGPFEQYF	TGTGCCAGCCAAAATAACGGGCCTTTCGAGCAGTACTTC
TRBV20-1	14	NA	few	TRBJ2-7	CSASGQVSSYEQYF	TGCAGTGCTAGCGGGCAGGTATCCTCCTACGAGCAGTACTTC
TRBV30	13	NA	few	TRBJ1-4	CAYGARGVEKLFF	TGTGCCTACGGGGCCAGGGGCGTTGAAAAACTGTTTTTT
TRBV10-3	14	NA	few	TRBJ2-5	CAISEGVPQETQYF	TGTGCCATCAGTGAAGGGGTTCCCCAAGAGACCCAGTACTTC
TRBV6-1	13	NA	NA	TRBJ1-1	CATRPPVNTEAFF	TGTGCCACCAGACCTCCCGTGAACACTGAAGCTTTCTTT
TRBV9	15	TRBD1	NA	TRBJ2-1	CASSEGTGRLDEQFF	TGTGCCAGCAGCGAAGGGACAGGGAGATTAGATGAGCAGTTCTTC
TRBV3-1	12	NA	NA	TRBJ2-5	CASSRPRETQYF	TGTGCCAGCAGCCGACCCCGAGAGACCCAGTACTTC
TRBV14	11	NA	NA	TRBJ2-5	CASSQGLQQYF	TGTGCCAGCAGCCAGGGTCTCCAGCAGTACTTC
TRBV20-1	15	NA	NA	TRBJ2-3	CSARGSRGGTDTQYF	TGCAGTGCTAGGGGCTCCCGGGGAGGAACAGATACGCAGTATTTT
TRBV27	13	NA	many	TRBJ2-5	CASTAGSNQPQYF	TGTGCCAGCACCGCCGGGAGCAATCAGCCCCAGTACTTC
TRBV29-1	14	TRBD1	few	TRBJ2-7	CSVEGQGPSYEQYF	TGCAGCGTTGAGGGACAGGGGCCTTCCTACGAGCAGTACTTC
TRBV9	15	NA	NA	TRBJ2-5	CASSPHGAGQKTQYF	TGTGCCAGCAGCCCACACGGGGCTGGGCAAAAGACCCAGTACTTC